The 16 T cell receptor beta chains below come from one sample, sequenced in a study of CD8 T cells in Susac syndrome (dated by TCRdb to about 2019). Receptor amplification or capture employed the immunoSEQ multiplex PCR assay. RNA was extracted with the RNeasy kit and about 0.5 to 1 ug was reverse transcribed using random hexamers. TCRdb redid the processing of the public reads, applying fastp at Q25 and MiXCR, and retained in-frame beta chains. Rows are combined by CDR3 protein, so each entry shows the most common genes and DNA. Here the sample has more than 75,000 distinct CDR3 sequences; about 93% occur a single time. Clones ranked in the top ten supply less than 0.3% of the sample. Sequenced sample: CD8+ T cells from PBMCs. These TCRs come from a human donor in good health.

The chain couples TRBV4-3 to TRBJ2-3; D may be TRBD2 (5 bases). Per the germline V gene, CDR1 is LGHNA and CDR2 is YSLEER. This CDR3 is built from 17 residues. Trimming cost V 0 bases and J 3 bases, with 16 bases left between them. This CDR3 reads CASSQDHRESWTDTQYF. The DNA of the CDR3 is TGCGCCAGCAGCCAAGATCACCGGGAATCCTGGACAGATACGCAGTATTTT.

The genes are TRBV3-1 and TRBJ1-1; 7 bases are shared with TRBD1. CDR3 length: 16 residues. V trimming: 2 bases; J trimming: 2 bases; junction bases outside the gene matches: 8. Looked up from germline, CDR1 is LGHDT and CDR2 is YNNKEL (reference sequence). This CDR3 is CASSQSWGTANTEAFF. In DNA form, the CDR3 reads TGTGCCAGCAGCCAATCATGGGGGACAGCCAACACTGAAGCTTTCTTT.

The genes are TRBV28 and TRBJ2-3, with 10 bases identical to TRBD1. From germline, CDR1 is MDHEN and CDR2 SYDVKM. With V trimmed by 4 bases and J by 4 bases, 2 bases remained unmatched. This CDR3 is built from 14 residues. CDR3 loop: CASSSGTGADTQYF. The CDR3 region has the DNA TGTGCCAGCAGTTCCGGGACAGGGGCAGATACGCAGTATTTT.

The chain couples TRBV20-1 to TRBJ2-7; TRBD2 might be the D (6 bases). The CDR3 sequence is 12 residues long. Germline CDR1 DFQATT, CDR2 SNEGSKA (reference sequence). With 2 bases removed from V and 4 bases from J, the gap between germline ends came to 9 bases. This CDR3 is CSARLGGYEQYF. The CDR3 DNA reads TGCAGTGCTAGACTCGGGGGATACGAGCAGTACTTC.

The V and J genes are TRBV7-6 and TRBJ2-2; D may be TRBD1 (6 bases). V was pared by 4 bases and J by 2 bases, with 14 bases between. The CDR3 spans 16 residues. Germline loops: CDR1 SGHVS, CDR2 FNYEAQ. The CDR3, as DNA: TGTGCCAGCAGCTCCTACAGGGTTGGTAACACCGGGGAGCTGTTTTTT. Its protein is CASSSYRVGNTGELFF.

The chain carries TRBV9 and TRBJ1-1; D gene unclear. Germline loops: CDR1 SGDLS, CDR2 YYNGEE. The CDR3 sequence is 13 residues long. The V end was cut by 6 bases, the J end by 6 bases, with 15 bases between. CDR3 loop: CASTPSLGPEAFF. In DNA, the CDR3 is TGTGCCAGCACCCCGAGCTTGGGTCCTGAAGCTTTCTTT.

This sequence joins TRBV20-1 and TRBJ2-1, with D possibly being TRBD2 (6 bases). The CDR3 is 13 amino acids. Germline CDR1 is DFQATT and CDR2 is SNEGSKA (reference sequence). Trimming stripped 7 bases from V and 0 bases from J, with 10 bases between. The CDR3: CSGGRDSYNEQFF. As DNA, the CDR3 is TGCAGTGGTGGGCGGGACTCCTACAATGAGCAGTTCTTC.

This clonotype was seen only once. This rearrangement joins TRBV9 to TRBJ2-3; 7 nucleotides match TRBD1. The CDR3 sequence is 16 residues long. The trim removed 4 bases at V and 2 bases at J, leaving 10 bases unmatched. Per the germline V gene, CDR1 is SGDLS and CDR2 is YYNGEE. CDR3 residues: CASSTRAGGYTDTQYF. DNA for the CDR3: TGTGCCAGCAGCACGCGGGCAGGGGGATACACAGATACGCAGTATTTT. The variable domain in full, completed from reference TRBV9 and TRBJ2-3, reads DSGVTQTPKHLITATGQRVTLRCSPRSGDLSVYWYQQSLDQGLQFLIQYYNGEERAKGNILERFSAQQFPDLHSELNLSSLELGDSALYFCASSTRAGGYTDTQYFGPGTRLTVL.

V usage is TRBV6-4 and J usage is TRBJ2-1; 7 bases agree with TRBD2. The CDR3 has 14 amino acids. With V trimmed by 2 bases and J by 6 bases, 4 bases remained unmatched. Germline-derived CDR1 and CDR2 are MRHNA and SNTAGT. CDR3 region: CASSDLGGSNEQFF. The CDR3 DNA reads as TGTGCCAGCAGTGACCTCGGGGGGTCCAATGAGCAGTTCTTC.

The chain uses TRBV6-1 and TRBJ1-5; weak D call: TRBD1 (5 bases). Germline CDR1 MNHNS, CDR2 SASEGT. The CDR3 consists of 16 residues. V was trimmed by 8 bases and J by 1 base, leaving 18 bases between them. This CDR3 reads CASLTWTGDSNQPQHF. The CDR3 nucleotides read TGTGCCAGCCTCACCTGGACTGGGGACAGCAATCAGCCCCAGCATTTT.

This chain connects TRBV27 to TRBJ2-6; the D gene is possibly TRBD1 (6 bases). Looked up from germline, CDR1 is MNHEY and CDR2 is SMNVEV (reference sequence). Trimming shortened V by 11 bases and J by 6 bases, and 20 bases separated the two germline ends. This CDR3 has 15 residues. This CDR3 reads CASRVTGGQANVLTF. CDR3 in DNA: TGTGCCTCTCGGGTGACAGGAGGACAGGCCAACGTCCTGACTTTC.

The V and J genes are TRBV25-1 and TRBJ1-1, with a tentative D call TRBD1 (6 bases). The CDR3 sequence is 15 residues long. V was cut by 6 bases and J by 5 bases, with 19 bases left in between. The V gene's germline CDR1 is MGHDK and CDR2 SYGVNS. This chain's CDR3 is CASRREGVRYTEAFF. The DNA for the CDR3 is TGTGCCAGCAGGAGGGAGGGGGTTAGGTATACTGAAGCTTTCTTT.

V and J are TRBV6-5 and TRBJ1-2; D is possibly TRBD1 (5 bases). The CDR3 extends over 15 amino acids. Per the germline V gene, CDR1 is MNHEY and CDR2 is SVGAGI. V was cut by 3 bases and J by 3 bases, with 14 bases left in between. The CDR3 DNA sequence: TGTGCCAGCAGTTATAAGTCAGGGACTTACTATGGCTACACCTTC. This translates into CASSYKSGTYYGYTF.

This chain joins TRBV9 and TRBJ2-5; 7 bases line up with TRBD2. V lost 0 bases and J lost 5; bases outside the gene matches: 4. The CDR3 runs 14 residues. CDR1 is SGDLS and CDR2 is YYNGEE in the germline V gene. The CDR3 spells CASSVESREETQYF. The CDR3 DNA is TGTGCCAGCAGCGTAGAATCGCGGGAGGAGACCCAGTACTTC.

About this clonotype itself: An end of the junction differs from the germline gene, which may be a read error. The chain recombines TRBV6-1 with TRBJ2-5; D perhaps matches TRBD2 (7 bases). The germline V gene encodes CDR1 MNHNS and CDR2 SASEGT. The CDR3 runs 14 residues. In nucleotides, the CDR3 is TGTGCCAGCAATGCCGGCGGGGGACAAGAGACCCAGCACTTC. Protein product: CASNAGGGQETQHF.

This chain joins TRBV29-1 and TRBJ2-1; 7 bases align to TRBD1. J gave up 4 bases and V 6 bases, and 9 bases lay outside the gene matches. Germline CDR1 reads SQVTM; CDR2 reads ANQGSEA. The CDR3 has 14 amino acids. The CDR3 sequence is CSVKTGRRYNEQFF. CDR3 nucleotides: TGCAGCGTCAAGACAGGGAGAAGGTACAATGAGCAGTTCTTC.